The 18 T cell receptor beta chains below were found in one sample sequenced in a study of T cells expressing NK-cell markers. TCRdb reprocessed the 5' RACE reads and keeps a single row for each CDR3 protein, giving no DNA. The table for this sample gives about 150,000 distinct CDR3 sequences. The sample was blood T cells: a sorted CD56 or NKG2C T cell subset, CD4+ or CD8+ T cells, or bulk PBMC T cells (not recorded which). These receptors were obtained from a man between 18 and 69 years old in good health.

The chain combines TRBV27 with TRBJ2-1; the TCRdb D gene call, TRBD1, has no DNA to confirm it. The germline V gene encodes CDR1 MNHEY and CDR2 SMNVEV (reference sequence). CDR3 length: 14 amino acids. The CDR3 protein is CASSSTGPYNEQFF.

The chain carries TRBV5-1 and TRBJ2-1; TCRdb calls TRBD2, which cannot be checked without DNA. The CDR3 sequence is 17 residues long. Germline assignment: CDR1 SGHRS and CDR2 YFSETQ. CDR3 region: CASSSGLGRSSYNEQFF.

The V and J genes are TRBV20-1 and TRBJ2-7; TCRdb lists TRBD1, though no DNA is available to test this call. Germline V CDR1 and CDR2: DFQATT, SNEGSKA (reference sequence). The CDR3 is 13 amino acids. CDR3 sequence: CSARGRFDYEQYF.

This sequence joins TRBV29-1 and TRBJ2-7; checking the TCRdb D call of TRBD1 is not possible without DNA. This CDR3 has 14 amino acids. From germline, CDR1 is SQVTM and CDR2 ANQGSEA. CDR3 protein: CSVEDATGGYEQYF.

The chain recombines TRBV5-1 with TRBJ1-1. Germline assignment: CDR1 SGHRS and CDR2 YFSETQ. This CDR3 spans 13 amino acids. The CDR3 here is CASSLRGDYEAFF.

V and J are TRBV9 and TRBJ2-3; the D call of TRBD2 rests on TCRdb alone, since no DNA is present to check it. The CDR3 runs 15 residues. Germline V gene sequence: CDR1 SGDLS, CDR2 YYNGEE. The CDR3 reads CASSGAVTLPDTQYF.

The chain links TRBV7-7 to TRBJ2-3; checking the TCRdb D call of TRBD1 is not possible without DNA. Per germline, CDR1 SSHAT and CDR2 FNYEAQ (reference sequence). This CDR3 is 14 amino acids long. CDR3 sequence reads: CASSGPFSTDTQYF.

This chain connects TRBV27 to TRBJ1-6; the D gene TCRdb calls, TRBD1, cannot be checked with no DNA. Germline CDR1 is MNHEY and CDR2 is SMNVEV (reference sequence). This CDR3 is 14 amino acids long. The chain's CDR3 is CASKLGTGYSPLHF.

This chain joins TRBV13 and TRBJ2-1; TCRdb gives TRBD2 as the D gene, but with no DNA this cannot be confirmed. CDR3 length: 18 residues. CDR1 is PRHDT and CDR2 is FYEKMQ in the germline V gene (reference sequence). CDR3 in amino acids: CASSPGTSGVSSYNEQFF.

CDR3 in amino acids: CASKQTGLGQETQYF. This chain uses TRBV12-3 or TRBV12-4 with TRBJ2-5; checking the TCRdb D call of TRBD1 is not possible without DNA. The CDR3 extends over 15 amino acids.

The V call is TRBV5-1, the J call TRBJ2-7; TCRdb indicates TRBD1, and absent DNA this call remains unverified. This CDR3 is built from 13 residues. CDR1 is SGHRS and CDR2 is YFSETQ in the germline V gene. The CDR3 protein is CATRRGVSYEQYF.

This chain joins TRBV9 and TRBJ1-3. The germline CDR1 and CDR2 sequences are SGDLS and YYNGEE. The CDR3 is 15 residues long. The CDR3 sequence is CASSVDNLSGNTIYF.

The chain is built from TRBV19 and TRBJ1-1. Germline-derived CDR1 and CDR2 are LNHDA and SQIVND (reference sequence). The CDR3 sequence is 15 residues long. The CDR3 loop reads CASNFGASGNTEAFF.

This chain links TRBV5-1 with TRBJ1-2; as DNA is missing, the TRBD1 call by TCRdb cannot be tested. CDR3 length equals 15 residues. Germline CDR1 is SGHRS and CDR2 is YFSETQ. This chain's CDR3 is CASSVGQGRHYGYTF. Full variable domain (rest looked up from reference TRBV5-1 and TRBJ1-2): KAGVTQTPRYLIKTRGQQVTLSCSPISGHRSVSWYQQTPGQGLQFLFEYFSETQRNKGNFPGRFSGRQFSNSRSEMNVSTLELGDSALYLCASSVGQGRHYGYTFGSGTRLTVV.

The chain employs TRBV12-3 or TRBV12-4 and TRBJ2-1; TCRdb's D call, TRBD2, is unchecked because there is no DNA. CDR3 size: 13 residues. The CDR3 sequence: CASSLGTSVEQFF.

The chain uses TRBV5-6 and TRBJ2-2. The CDR3 sequence is 17 residues long. The germline gives CDR1 SGHDT, CDR2 YYEEEE. CDR3 amino acids: CASSSYRSLRSSGELFF.

This chain links TRBV2 with TRBJ1-2. This CDR3 is built from 14 residues. CDR1 is SNHLY and CDR2 is FYNNEI in the germline V gene. This CDR3 reads CASSEAPSYYGYTF.

The chain joins TRBV29-1 to TRBJ2-7; there is no DNA to check the TCRdb D call of TRBD1. The CDR3 is made up of 15 amino acids. Germline V gene sequence: CDR1 SQVTM, CDR2 ANQGSEA. CDR3: CSVGTGQGHPSEQYF.